A single TCR beta chain is shown here with its context. The antigen is not known. It was with 60 Vbeta and 13 Jbeta primers that the PCR ran. Clones were read by immunoSEQ multiplex PCR, and TCRdb kept only the in-frame ones, dropping some. The sample carries roughly 84,000 clones, 78% recorded once. This entry is derived from a study of cytomegalovirus exposure and HLA in healthy donors. Study background: A preliminary data release comprised 80 million to 95 million unique TCRs obtained from HLA-typed donors.

The V segment lost 8 bases and the J segment 4 bases; nucleotides outside the gene matches: 15. Germline V gene lookup returns CDR1 LNHDA and CDR2 SQIVND (reference sequence). The CDR3 runs to 16 residues. Study results and caveats: TCR beta sequences reportedly predicted most subjects' HLA-A and HLA-B alleles accurately. Donors were assumed by presence/absence analyses to have roughly uniform sequencing depth.

Donors were nominally healthy when sampled, though unrecorded immune exposures were likely. The rearrangement joins TRBV19 to TRBJ1-2, with TRBD1 matching 8 bases. The clonotype comes from a male donor in good health and CMV-seropositive. Sequencing input: PBMCs. CDR3 in amino acids: CASQPYKTGAFYGYTF. CDR3 bases: TGTGCCAGTCAACCCTACAAGACAGGGGCGTTCTATGGCTACACCTTC.